Listed below are T cell receptor beta chains from one sample, sequenced in a study of T cell responses to AZD1222 COVID-19 vaccine. The protocol was immunoSEQ multiplex PCR, while the TCRdb copy is restricted to in-frame clones and leaves out a portion. The table has tens of thousands of clones, roughly 84% seen once. Here the sequenced sample was peripheral blood, taken on day 0 of AZD1222 vaccination. Receptors originate from an adult in good health. The CDR3 runs from the conserved cysteine through the conserved F or W. D genes are given only for firm matches. Some rows mark clone size as missing; the rest say once, few, many or name a class of expanded clone.

d_call: -; clone_size: -; v_call: TRBV7-2; j_call: TRBJ1-1; cdr3_nt: TGTGCCAGCAGCTTACAGGAACCAGCTTTCTTT; cdr3_aa: CASSLQEPAFF
d_call: -; clone_size: -; v_call: TRBV5-1; j_call: TRBJ1-5; cdr3_nt: TGCGCCAGCAGCTTGGAGGGAAACAATCAGCCCCAGCATTTT; cdr3_aa: CASSLEGNNQPQHF
d_call: -; clone_size: -; v_call: TRBV19; j_call: TRBJ2-1; cdr3_nt: TGTGCCAGTAGTATAGCCCTGAGGGAGCAGTTCTTC; cdr3_aa: CASSIALREQFF
d_call: -; clone_size: few; v_call: TRBV6-2/TRBV6-3; j_call: TRBJ1-1; cdr3_nt: TGTGCCAGCAGTTACGGGTTTCAGGGCCTTGAAGCTTTCTTT; cdr3_aa: CASSYGFQGLEAFF
d_call: TRBD1; clone_size: many; v_call: TRBV28; j_call: TRBJ2-3; cdr3_nt: TGTGCCAGCAGTTTATACGGGACAGGGGATGTGTGGACAGATACGCAGTATTTT; cdr3_aa: CASSLYGTGDVWTDTQYF
d_call: TRBD2; clone_size: -; v_call: TRBV19; j_call: TRBJ2-7; cdr3_nt: TGTGCCAGTAGTATAGTGAGCGGGGGCTCCTACGAGCAGTACTTC; cdr3_aa: CASSIVSGGSYEQYF
d_call: -; clone_size: -; v_call: TRBV7-9; j_call: TRBJ1-4; cdr3_nt: TGTGCCAGCAGCCCGAGGGAAAAACTGTTTTTT; cdr3_aa: CASSPREKLFF
d_call: TRBD2; clone_size: once; v_call: TRBV7-3; j_call: TRBJ2-1; cdr3_nt: TGTGCCAGCAGCCCAGCGGGAGGAAACGGCAATGAGCAGTTCTTC; cdr3_aa: CASSPAGGNGNEQFF
d_call: -; clone_size: -; v_call: TRBV3-1/TRBV3-2; j_call: TRBJ1-3; cdr3_nt: TGTGCCAGCAGCCAAGATTTAGGAATTACCTCTGGAAACACCATATATTTT; cdr3_aa: CASSQDLGITSGNTIYF
d_call: -; clone_size: few; v_call: TRBV10-2; j_call: TRBJ2-5; cdr3_nt: TGCGCCAGCAGCCTGGACTACCAGGGGACCCAGTACTTC; cdr3_aa: CASSLDYQGTQYF
d_call: TRBD1; clone_size: -; v_call: TRBV6-1; j_call: TRBJ2-7; cdr3_nt: TGTGCCAGCAGTGAAGGACAGGGGGGTGCCTACGAGCAGTACTTC; cdr3_aa: CASSEGQGGAYEQYF
d_call: -; clone_size: many; v_call: TRBV6-1; j_call: TRBJ2-7; cdr3_nt: TGTGCCAGCAGTGAATCCCAGGGTGGGGTCTACGAGCAGTACTTC; cdr3_aa: CASSESQGGVYEQYF
d_call: -; clone_size: -; v_call: TRBV6-6; j_call: TRBJ1-4; cdr3_nt: TGTGCCAGCAGCCCTACGGATGTTGCAACTAATGAAAAACTGTTTTTT; cdr3_aa: CASSPTDVATNEKLFF
d_call: TRBD2; clone_size: -; v_call: TRBV7-2; j_call: TRBJ2-7; cdr3_nt: TGTGCCAGCAGCTGGACTAGCGGCTTCTACGAGCAGTACTTC; cdr3_aa: CASSWTSGFYEQYF
d_call: -; clone_size: -; v_call: TRBV7-3; j_call: TRBJ2-6; cdr3_nt: TGTGCCAGCAGCTTAACAGGGGGCGGGGCGGGGGCCAACGTCCTGACTTTC; cdr3_aa: CASSLTGGGAGANVLTF
d_call: -; clone_size: once; v_call: TRBV10-2; j_call: TRBJ2-7; cdr3_nt: TGCGCCAGCAGTGAGTCGGCCACCCTCTACGAGCAGTACTTC; cdr3_aa: CASSESATLYEQYF
d_call: -; clone_size: -; v_call: TRBV25-1; j_call: TRBJ2-7; cdr3_nt: TGTGCCAGCAGTGAATTGTACAGCTCCTACGAGCAGTACTTC; cdr3_aa: CASSELYSSYEQYF
d_call: -; clone_size: -; v_call: TRBV3-1/TRBV3-2; j_call: TRBJ1-1; cdr3_nt: TGTGCCAGCAGCCAAGGAGGGCAGCCGAACACTGAAGCTTTCTTT; cdr3_aa: CASSQGGQPNTEAFF
d_call: -; clone_size: -; v_call: TRBV6-5; j_call: TRBJ2-2; cdr3_nt: TGTGCCAGCAGTAGGGGTGGTCGGGAGCTGTTTTTT; cdr3_aa: CASSRGGRELFF
d_call: -; clone_size: -; v_call: TRBV5-6; j_call: TRBJ1-1; cdr3_nt: TGTGCCAGCAGTCCCCGGACAAGGAACACTGAAGCTTTCTTT; cdr3_aa: CASSPRTRNTEAFF
d_call: -; clone_size: -; v_call: TRBV29-1; j_call: TRBJ1-1; cdr3_nt: TGCAGCGTTGAAAAGGCGGCAGTAGGAATCACTGAAGCTTTCTTT; cdr3_aa: CSVEKAAVGITEAFF
d_call: -; clone_size: -; v_call: TRBV6-4; j_call: TRBJ1-1; cdr3_nt: TGTGCCAGCAAGATCAATACCGCGAACACTGAAGCTTTCTTT; cdr3_aa: CASKINTANTEAFF
d_call: -; clone_size: -; v_call: TRBV18; j_call: TRBJ1-2; cdr3_nt: TGTGCCAGCTCACCACCCTCCAAGGATGGCTACACCTTC; cdr3_aa: CASSPPSKDGYTF
d_call: -; clone_size: -; v_call: TRBV6-2/TRBV6-3; j_call: TRBJ2-5; cdr3_nt: TGTGCCAGCAGTTACCCTCCCCTGGTGGAGACCCAGTACTTC; cdr3_aa: CASSYPPLVETQYF
d_call: TRBD1; clone_size: few; v_call: TRBV2; j_call: TRBJ1-1; cdr3_nt: TGTGCCAGCAGTGCACAGGGGGGAGAGAACACTGAAGCTTTCTTT; cdr3_aa: CASSAQGGENTEAFF
d_call: TRBD2; clone_size: -; v_call: TRBV7-8; j_call: TRBJ2-5; cdr3_nt: TGTGCCAGCAGCTTAGTAAGGGGTAGCGGGGGCTACCAAGAGACCCAGTACTTC; cdr3_aa: CASSLVRGSGGYQETQYF
d_call: -; clone_size: -; v_call: TRBV7-3; j_call: TRBJ1-1; cdr3_nt: TGTGCCAGCAGCTTAACACAGGGCACTGAAGCTTTCTTT; cdr3_aa: CASSLTQGTEAFF
d_call: -; clone_size: -; v_call: TRBV13; j_call: TRBJ1-1; cdr3_nt: TGTGCCAGCAGCTTAGTGGGGCGCACTGAAGCTTTCTTT; cdr3_aa: CASSLVGRTEAFF
d_call: -; clone_size: few; v_call: TRBV27; j_call: TRBJ2-5; cdr3_nt: TGTGCCAGCAGAGACCTGCAGACAGCCACAGAGACCCAGTACTTC; cdr3_aa: CASRDLQTATETQYF